The text below deals with one TCR beta chain. Antigen specificity is unknown. V lost 5 bases to trimming and J lost 11 bases, with 14 bases between them. CDR1 and CDR2 from the germline V gene are SGHTA and FQGNSA. This CDR3 spans 12 amino acids. This record comes from a study of blood T cells in healthy people across ages. It was with a sample-barcoded 5' primer and a J-beta primer mix that a second PCR of roughly 6 to 12 cycles was run. A template-switch adaptor containing 12 random nucleotides labeled each cDNA molecule. MiXCR was run by TCRdb on the 5' RACE reads, yielding one entry per CDR3 protein. The table lists roughly 1.5 million distinct CDR3 sequences, 42% of them singletons. Points from the study as a whole: A greater number of naive CD4+ cells and higher diversity distinguished long-lived donors from aged donors.

Total RNA, at least 5.5 micrograms per sample, was extracted from PBMCs. The chain uses TRBV7-2 and TRBJ2-3; D is unresolved. Source material: blood. This clonotype was obtained from a woman under 30 in good health. The CDR3 DNA follows: TGTGCCAGCAGCAGTACAACTTATATGCAGTATTTT. Translating gives CASSSTTYMQYF.